This TCR beta chain stems from a study of shared clonotypes between healthy human individuals. Study at large: Each donor's CD4 naive and CD4 memory cells filled three plates apiece, CD8 naive two, and CD8 memory one.

Donors had no recently reported acute infections or vaccinations and were HIV-negative. Everyone who donated was a Caucasian adult who lived in Nashville, Tennessee. Concerning this clone: Its specificity is not known.

Some clones are missing from TCRdb's copy, which holds only in-frame ones; the method was immunoSEQ multiplex PCR. The repertoire consists of some 630,000 clones, with less than 80% occurring once and the leading ten covering under 2%. Germline values: CDR1 SGDLS, CDR2 YYNGEE. V was pared by 4 bases and J by 1 base, with 2 bases of the junction left unmatched. This CDR3 is built from 14 residues. Study findings and constraints: Sharing across four donors was highest in naive CD4 (roughly 5%) and lowest in memory CD8 (around 0.4%).

This sequence was found in a woman in her twenties or thirties in good health. Sequencing was performed on memory CD4+ T cells sorted from blood. Sample subset: CD45RA-negative fraction. The chain employs TRBV9 and TRBJ1-5, with 7 bases lining up with TRBD1. CDR3 residues: CASSPRGSNQPQHF. Here the CDR3 DNA reads TGTGCCAGCAGCCCCAGGGGGAGCAATCAGCCCCAGCATTTT. Full variable domain (missing parts from reference TRBV9 and TRBJ1-5): DSGVTQTPKHLITATGQRVTLRCSPRSGDLSVYWYQQSLDQGLQFLIQYYNGEERAKGNILERFSAQQFPDLHSELNLSSLELGDSALYFCASSPRGSNQPQHFGDGTRLSIL.